These T cell receptor beta chains were read from a single sample in a study of spatial heterogeneity in lung cancer. One entry per CDR3 protein, called by TCRdb with MiXCR from the 5' RACE reads. This sample yields more than 65,000 distinct CDR3 sequences, of which over 9.5% are seen a single time; 4.6% belongs to the top ten. Source: PBMCs, taken at surgery. Receptors were obtained from a male donor with early-stage non-small cell lung cancer. The CDR3 runs from the conserved cysteine through the conserved F or W. The order of the fields is J gene, V gene, D gene, clone size, CDR3 DNA, CDR3 protein. The D gene is left open where the match is weak. Part of the rows lack a size; the others show once, few, many or a class for expanded clones.

>TRBJ2-3|TRBV7-2|TRBD1|few
TGTGCCAGCAGCTCCTTTGGACAGGGAGCAGATACGCAGTATTTT
CASSSFGQGADTQYF
>TRBJ1-2|TRBV29-1|TRBD1|-
TGCAGCGTCCAGGGGGCTATAGAGAATGGCTACACCTTC
CSVQGAIENGYTF
>TRBJ1-2|TRBV5-4|TRBD1|many
TGTGCCAGCAGCGCAGGGGGTGGCTATGGCTACACCTTC
CASSAGGGYGYTF
>TRBJ2-2|TRBV20-1|TRBD2|-
TGCAGTGCTGTTAGCGGGAGAGGCACCGGGGAGCTGTTTTTT
CSAVSGRGTGELFF
>TRBJ2-2|TRBV7-9|-|few
TGTGCCAGCAGCTCCCCAAGCCGGGCTAACACCGGGGAGCTGTTTTTT
CASSSPSRANTGELFF
>TRBJ1-1|TRBV7-8|-|many
TGTGCCAGCAGCACCCGGGACCGTCGATCCAGAATGAACACTGAAGCTTTCTTT
CASSTRDRRSRMNTEAFF
>TRBJ2-3|TRBV7-8|-|-
TGTGCCAGCAGCCCCAGAGCTAATCCCAGGGCTTATCGCACAGATACGCAGTATTTT
CASSPRANPRAYRTDTQYF
>TRBJ2-1|TRBV29-1|-|-
TGCAGCGGAACTGCGAGGGGTGTCTCCTACAATGAGCAGTTCTTC
CSGTARGVSYNEQFF
>TRBJ2-1|TRBV2|-|few
TGTGCCAGCTCTGACAGCAATGAGCAGTTCTTC
CASSDSNEQFF
>TRBJ2-6|TRBV5-1|-|few
TGCGCCAGCAGCGTCGGACAAGCTGGGGCCAACGTCCTGACTTTC
CASSVGQAGANVLTF
>TRBJ2-5|TRBV24-1|-|once
TGTGCCACCAGTGACAGCCAAGAGACCCAGTACTTC
CATSDSQETQYF
>TRBJ1-1|TRBV5-1|TRBD1|many
TGCGCCAGCAGCTTGGAACAGGGGATCACTGAAGCTTTCTTT
CASSLEQGITEAFF
>TRBJ2-5|TRBV2|-|many
TGTGCCAGCAGTGAAAACACTCAGGGAGAGACCCAGTACTTC
CASSENTQGETQYF
>TRBJ2-3|TRBV20-1|-|few
TGCAGTGCTAGAGAGTTAACTTTTAGCACAGATACGCAGTATTTT
CSARELTFSTDTQYF
>TRBJ2-6|TRBV7-9|TRBD1|-
TGTGCCAGCAGGCAGACAGGGGTCTCCCCAGGGGCCAACGTCCTGACTTTC
CASRQTGVSPGANVLTF
>TRBJ2-3|TRBV12-3/TRBV12-4|-|-
TGTGCCAGCAGTTTCCCCGGGGTCACAGATACGCAGTATTTT
CASSFPGVTDTQYF
>TRBJ2-2|TRBV7-9|-|-
TGTGCCAGCATCCCAGGGCAGCCCACCGGGGAGCTGTTTTTT
CASIPGQPTGELFF
>TRBJ2-3|TRBV9|-|few
TGTGCCAGCAGCGTAGGGGGGATACTCAGCACAGATACGCAGTATTTT
CASSVGGILSTDTQYF
>TRBJ1-5|TRBV6-5|-|many
TGTGCCAGCAGTCCAACAGGTCCCGCGGATTTCCAGCATTTT
CASSPTGPADFQHF
>TRBJ2-1|TRBV6-2/TRBV6-3|-|few
TGTGCCAGCAGTTACCCCCTATATGAGCAGTTCTTC
CASSYPLYEQFF
>TRBJ2-1|TRBV14|TRBD2|-
TGTGCCAGCAGCCAACAGACTAGCGGTTTCTCCTACAATGAGCAGTTCTTC
CASSQQTSGFSYNEQFF